The 30 T cell receptor beta chains below all came from one sample that was sequenced in a study of Ad26.COV2.S vaccination and SARS-CoV-2 variants. Data came from immunoSEQ multiplex PCR; TCRdb stores just in-frame clones and leaves some out. The data show over 90,000 clones, around three quarters seen once. Here the sequenced sample was peripheral blood, taken after recovery from COVID-19. These receptor sequences come from a human donor who had recovered from COVID-19.

The V and J genes are TRBV6-5 and TRBJ2-7; D possibly corresponds to TRBD1 (5 bases). Germline V lookup: CDR1 MNHEY, CDR2 SVGAGI. This CDR3 is built from 12 residues. V gave up 5 bases and J gave up 7 bases, with 12 bases separating them. DNA for the CDR3: TGTGCCAGCAGTCAGGGTACGGGTGAGCAGTACTTC. It yields the protein CASSQGTGEQYF.

This clone has only a few counts. The rearrangement joins TRBV6-5 to TRBJ1-6; D gene ambiguous. Germline CDR1 and CDR2: MNHEY and SVGAGI. The CDR3 contains 12 residues. V was cut by 8 bases and J by 8 bases, with 10 bases left in between. CDR3 in amino acids: CASPIEDSPLHF. The CDR3 bases are TGTGCCAGCCCTATTGAGGATTCACCCCTCCACTTT.

The J gene is TRBJ1-6, the V gene TRBV7-9, with 8 nucleotides matching TRBD1. V dropped 4 bases and J dropped 4; count of bases not matched to a gene: 6. There are 16 residues in the CDR3. CDR1 is SEHNR and CDR2 is FQNEAQ in the germline V gene (reference sequence). The CDR3 protein is CASSSDRDRYNSPLHF. CDR3 nucleotides: TGTGCCAGCAGCTCCGACAGGGACAGGTATAATTCACCCCTCCACTTT.

In its sample, this clone was seen once. The rearrangement uses TRBV6-5 and TRBJ1-2; TRBD1 might be the D (5 bases). This CDR3 is built from 13 residues. The V gene lost 10 bases and the J gene lost 8 bases, with 20 bases spanning the gap. Germline CDR1 MNHEY, CDR2 SVGAGI. The CDR3 nucleotides read TGTGCCACTCAAAATGGGGGGACTGGCGGCTACACCTTC. This codes for CATQNGGTGGYTF.

This clone was found a few times. CDR3 protein: CASSLEGLGSSFRTDTQYF. CDR3 DNA sequence: TGTGCCAGCAGCTTAGAAGGACTGGGCAGCAGTTTCCGCACAGATACGCAGTATTTT. The chain has TRBV13 and TRBJ2-3; a weak D match, TRBD2 (5 bases). Germline loops: CDR1 PRHDT, CDR2 FYEKMQ (reference sequence). This CDR3 has 19 residues. V was trimmed by 1 base and J by 1 base, leaving 21 bases between them.

The V gene is TRBV7-9, the J gene TRBJ1-3, with TRBD1 matching 8 bases. Germline V lookup: CDR1 SEHNR, CDR2 FQNEAQ (reference sequence). The CDR3 length is 18 residues. With V trimmed by 4 bases and J by 0 bases, 11 bases remained unmatched. The CDR3 region is CASSSYGQGPFSGNTIYF. The CDR3 DNA sequence: TGTGCCAGCAGCTCCTACGGACAGGGCCCCTTCTCTGGAAACACCATATATTTT.

This clone has more than one count but fewer than ten. The chain carries TRBV10-2 and TRBJ2-1; 8 positions agree with TRBD1. The germline V gene encodes CDR1 WSHSY and CDR2 SAAADI. The J segment lost 7 bases and the V segment lost 8 bases, leaving 13 bases of the junction unmatched. The CDR3 consists of 15 residues. The CDR3 protein is CASAAGTGVWNEQFF. The CDR3, as DNA: TGCGCCAGCGCCGCCGGGACAGGAGTGTGGAATGAGCAGTTCTTC.

This clone was detected once. The J gene is TRBJ2-7, the V gene TRBV30; 12 nucleotides align to TRBD2. The CDR3 is 17 residues long. Looked up from germline, CDR1 is GTSNPN and CDR2 is SVGIG (reference sequence). J lost 4 bases, V lost 0 bases, and 10 bases had no gene match. As DNA, the CDR3 is TGTGCCTGGAGTGTACTGCTAGCGGGGGGGGCCGAGTACGAGCAGTACTTC. Translating gives CAWSVLLAGGAEYEQYF.

This chain joins TRBV11-2 and TRBJ2-1, with 13 bases identical to TRBD2. Germline loops: CDR1 SGHAT, CDR2 FQNNGV. This CDR3 has 15 residues. With 6 bases clipped from V and 9 bases from J, the junction kept 8 bases outside the gene matches. CDR3 protein: CASSPGTSGVVEQFF. The CDR3 coding sequence is TGTGCCAGCAGTCCCGGGACTAGCGGGGTGGTTGAGCAGTTCTTC.

The chain links TRBV28 to TRBJ1-1; D remains ambiguous. V was clipped by 5 bases and J by 0 bases, with 16 bases between them. The CDR3 length is 16 residues. The germline V gene encodes CDR1 MDHEN and CDR2 SYDVKM. CDR3 protein: CASSPPPRSMNTEAFF. The DNA of the CDR3 is TGTGCCAGCAGTCCCCCCCCGCGCTCGATGAACACTGAAGCTTTCTTT.

The chain has TRBV5-4 and TRBJ2-3, with 9 bases lining up with TRBD2. The CDR3 is 15 amino acids. With 0 bases clipped from V and 3 bases from J, the junction kept 2 bases outside the gene matches. The germline V gene has CDR1 SGHNT and CDR2 YYREEE (reference sequence). CDR3 nucleotides: TGTGCCAGCAGCTTGGTAGCGGGGGAGACAGATACGCAGTATTTT. Amino acids: CASSLVAGETDTQYF.

This chain connects TRBV28 to TRBJ2-2; tentatively, D is TRBD1 (6 bases). This CDR3 is 16 amino acids long. Trimming left V 1 base short and J 1 base short, with 10 bases between. Germline CDR1 and CDR2: MDHEN and SYDVKM. In nucleotides, the CDR3 is TGTGCCAGCAGTTTATTAGCCAGGGGGAACACCGGGGAGCTGTTTTTT. Protein: CASSLLARGNTGELFF.

This sequence joins TRBV7-6 and TRBJ1-1; the D is unclear. Germline CDR1 is SGHVS and CDR2 is FNYEAQ. V was pared by 1 base and J by 9 bases, with 6 bases between. The CDR3 loop spans 11 amino acids. The CDR3 bases are TGTGCCAGCAGCTTAGTCGGGCAAGCTTTCTTT. Amino acid sequence: CASSLVGQAFF.

Only one count was recorded for this clone. This chain links TRBV19 with TRBJ1-2; 8 nucleotides align to TRBD1. The CDR3 contains 14 residues. Per germline, CDR1 LNHDA and CDR2 SQIVND (reference sequence). V was clipped by 7 bases and J by 8 bases; unmatched bases: 12. This chain's CDR3 is CASNNGQGTFGYTF. The CDR3 coding sequence is TGTGCCAGTAACAATGGACAGGGCACGTTCGGCTACACCTTC.

V gene TRBV5-1 combines with J gene TRBJ2-3; D call uncertain. Per germline, CDR1 SGHRS and CDR2 YFSETQ. The CDR3 sequence is 15 residues long. The germline V and J ends were trimmed by 2 bases and 5 bases, with 15 bases remaining between them. The CDR3: CASSFAYKEQDTQYF. CDR3 DNA sequence: TGCGCCAGCAGCTTCGCTTACAAGGAACAAGATACGCAGTATTTT. Variable domain in full (rest from reference TRBV5-1 and TRBJ2-3): KAGVTQTPRYLIKTRGQQVTLSCSPISGHRSVSWYQQTPGQGLQFLFEYFSETQRNKGNFPGRFSGRQFSNSRSEMNVSTLELGDSALYLCASSFAYKEQDTQYFGPGTRLTVL.

In its sample, this clone was seen once. This chain uses TRBV18 with TRBJ2-3; D possibly corresponds to TRBD1 (6 bases). Per germline, CDR1 KGHSH and CDR2 LQKENI. V lost 4 bases, J lost 5 bases, and 13 bases lay in between. The CDR3 loop spans 14 amino acids. The CDR3 coding sequence is TGTGCCAGCTCACTTCGACAGGCCCAAGATACGCAGTATTTT. Its protein product is CASSLRQAQDTQYF.

This rearrangement joins TRBV6-5 to TRBJ1-1, with 7 bases that match TRBD1. This CDR3 region has 15 residues. Germline CDR1 reads MNHEY; CDR2 reads SVGAGI. The V and J ends lost 5 bases and 3 bases, in that order; junction bases with no gene match: 9. CDR3 region: CASSPLEGAHTEAFF. The CDR3 DNA follows: TGTGCCAGCAGTCCGCTTGAGGGGGCCCACACTGAAGCTTTCTTT.

This rearrangement joins TRBV3-1 (or the pseudogene TRBV3-2) to TRBJ2-1; D gene uncertain. V shed 2 bases and J shed 9 bases, with 11 bases lying between them. The CDR3 runs 13 residues. Germline V lookup: CDR1 LGHDT, CDR2 YNNKEL (reference sequence). CDR3 coding DNA: TGTGCCAGCAGCCAATCTCGCTTGGCTGAGCAGTTCTTC. Amino acids: CASSQSRLAEQFF.

The V and J genes are TRBV28 and TRBJ2-7, with D perhaps matching TRBD1 (6 bases). This CDR3 has 17 amino acids. V shed 1 base and J shed 7 bases, with 23 bases lying between them. CDR1 is MDHEN, CDR2 SYDVKM, per germline. The CDR3 loop reads CASSLLLGGRGEGEQYF. The DNA of the CDR3 is TGTGCCAGCAGTTTATTACTAGGAGGCAGGGGAGAGGGAGAGCAGTACTTC. Complete variable domain (other parts from reference TRBV28 and TRBJ2-7): DVKVTQSSRYLVKRTGEKVFLECVQDMDHENMFWYRQDPGLGLRLIYFSYDVKMKEKGDIPEGYSVSREKKERFSLILESASTNQTSMYLCASSLLLGGRGEGEQYFGPGTRLTVT.

V is TRBV19 and J is TRBJ2-2, with 12 bases matching TRBD1. This CDR3 spans 19 amino acids. Germline V gene lookup returns CDR1 LNHDA and CDR2 SQIVND (reference sequence). Losses at the gene ends were 8 bases for V and 4 bases for J; bases not matched to a gene: 17. The DNA for the CDR3 is TGTGCCAGTCATGACATTCTAGGGGACAGGGGGCGAAGCACCGGGGAGCTGTTTTTT. This sequence encodes CASHDILGDRGRSTGELFF.

This clone has just a few counts. The chain uses TRBV7-2 and TRBJ2-7; maybe TRBD1 (7 bases). Germline V gene data show CDR1 as SGHTA and CDR2 as FQGNSA. Trimming took 1 base from V and 5 from J, leaving 12 bases between them. This CDR3 is 14 amino acids long. Here the CDR3 DNA reads TGTGCCAGCAGCTTAGACAGGGGCGGGAACGAGCAGTACTTC. It codes for CASSLDRGGNEQYF.

The V and J genes are TRBV5-1 and TRBJ2-7, with D uncertain. The CDR3 is made up of 16 amino acids. Germline CDR1 SGHRS, CDR2 YFSETQ. Trimming stripped 0 bases from V and 1 base from J, with 14 bases between. The CDR3 nucleotides are TGCGCCAGCAGCTTGGCCATCAGAGACTCATCCTACGAGCAGTACTTC. This encodes CASSLAIRDSSYEQYF.

This clone was observed once. This chain joins TRBV5-1 and TRBJ2-3; TRBD2 is a possible D gene (6 bases). This CDR3 has 16 residues. Germline CDR1 reads SGHRS; CDR2 reads YFSETQ. Trimming shortened V by 4 bases and J by 2 bases, and 17 bases separated the two germline ends. The CDR3 DNA is TGCGCCAGCAGCCTTGGGGTTAGCGGAACCACAGATACGCAGTATTTT. It encodes CASSLGVSGTTDTQYF. Full variable domain (missing parts from reference TRBV5-1 and TRBJ2-3): KAGVTQTPRYLIKTRGQQVTLSCSPISGHRSVSWYQQTPGQGLQFLFEYFSETQRNKGNFPGRFSGRQFSNSRSEMNVSTLELGDSALYLCASSLGVSGTTDTQYFGPGTRLTVL.

About this clone: This specimen includes other DNA sequences encoding the same CDR3. The V and J genes are TRBV11-2 and TRBJ1-1, with 8 bases fitting TRBD1. The CDR3 length is 13 residues. Germline V gene sequence: CDR1 SGHAT, CDR2 FQNNGV. V was pared by 3 bases and J by 3 bases, with 0 bases of the junction left unmatched. The CDR3 nucleotides are TGTGCCAGCAGCTTGGACAGGGACACTGAAGCTTTCTTT. Translation: CASSLDRDTEAFF.

The chain links TRBV2 to TRBJ1-2, with D perhaps matching TRBD1 (5 bases). The germline V and J ends were trimmed by 6 bases and 6 bases, with 14 bases remaining between them. Germline V gene lookup returns CDR1 SNHLY and CDR2 FYNNEI. The length of the CDR3 is 13 residues. The CDR3 sequence is CASRTGPTNGYTF. The CDR3 nucleotides read TGTGCCAGCAGGACGGGACCGACGAATGGCTACACCTTC. The full variable domain, completed using reference TRBV2 and TRBJ1-2, is EPEVTQTPSHQVTQMGQEVILRCVPISNHLYFYWYRQILGQKVEFLVSFYNNEISEKSEIFDDQFSVERPDGSNFTLKIRSTKLEDSAMYFCASRTGPTNGYTFGSGTRLTVV.

This chain links TRBV11-2 with TRBJ2-7, with TRBD1 matching over 9 bases. CDR1 is SGHAT and CDR2 is FQNNGV in the germline V gene. V gave up 0 bases and J gave up 1 base; unmatched junction bases: 4. CDR3 length: 16 amino acids. CDR3 coding DNA: TGTGCCAGCAGCTTAGAACCCGGGACAGGGTCCTACGAGCAGTACTTC. Translating it yields CASSLEPGTGSYEQYF.

The chain carries TRBV2 and TRBJ1-5; no clear D gene. From germline, CDR1 is SNHLY and CDR2 FYNNEI. With 6 bases removed from V and 4 bases from J, the gap between germline ends came to 13 bases. This CDR3 region has 14 residues. The CDR3 sequence: CASSGLTGNQPQHF. For the CDR3, the DNA is TGTGCCAGCAGCGGGCTGACCGGTAATCAGCCCCAGCATTTT.

The J gene is TRBJ1-2, the V gene TRBV5-6, with a weak D call TRBD1 (6 bases). Germline V CDR1 and CDR2: SGHDT, YYEEEE. The V gene lost 3 bases and the J gene lost 0 bases, with 24 bases spanning the gap. This CDR3 region has 19 residues. This CDR3 is CASSWGRGTIFQANYGYTF. The CDR3, as DNA: TGTGCCAGCAGCTGGGGGCGGGGGACGATCTTCCAGGCTAACTATGGCTACACCTTC.

The V gene is TRBV7-3, the J gene TRBJ1-2; 7 bases align to TRBD1. Germline V lookup: CDR1 SGHTA, CDR2 FQGTGA. V was clipped by 3 bases and J by 0 bases; unmatched bases: 7. This CDR3 is built from 16 residues. The CDR3 sequence is CASSFGTAISNYGYTF. Written as DNA, the CDR3 is TGTGCCAGCAGCTTTGGGACAGCGATATCTAACTATGGCTACACCTTC.

The V and J genes are TRBV7-9 and TRBJ1-1; D is uncertain. This CDR3 is built from 11 residues. The V end lost 5 bases, the J end lost 7 bases, and 8 bases lay between the germline ends. The germline V gene encodes CDR1 SEHNR and CDR2 FQNEAQ (reference sequence). CDR3 amino acids: CASSRSLEAFF. The CDR3 region has the DNA TGTGCCAGCAGCCGTAGCCTTGAAGCTTTCTTT.